This is a list of T cell receptor beta chains from one sample in a study of T-cell reconstitution after alpha-beta-depleted transplantation in children. MiXCR, run by TCRdb on the PCR reads, gives a single entry per CDR3 protein. The repertoire holds over 100,000 distinct CDR3 sequences, with around 5.9% as singletons. The sample here was PBMCs, mostly from graft donor cells, taken 60 days after TCRalphabeta/CD19-depleted stem cell transplant. Every receptor here comes from a female patient aged 2-9 years who had a stem cell transplant for Fanconi anemia, so the T cells may come from the graft donor. CDR3s include the opening cysteine and the closing phenylalanine or tryptophan. Fields, in order: D gene, clone size, V gene, J gene, CDR3 protein, CDR3 DNA. D genes are given only for firm matches. Some rows have no size entry. The others give once, few or many, or a class for an expanded clone.

D gene: -
clone size: many
V gene: TRBV12-3/TRBV12-4
J gene: TRBJ1-4
CDR3 protein: CASSLTGSTEKLFF
CDR3 DNA: TGTGCCAGCAGTTTGACAGGTTCCACGGAAAAACTGTTTTTT

D gene: TRBD2
clone size: few
V gene: TRBV15
J gene: TRBJ2-7
CDR3 protein: CATSRTRGSGGSTYEQYF
CDR3 DNA: TGTGCCACCAGCAGAACCCGTGGTAGCGGGGGGTCCACCTACGAGCAGTACTTC

D gene: -
clone size: -
V gene: TRBV5-1
J gene: TRBJ2-2
CDR3 protein: CASSPPSASFTGELFF
CDR3 DNA: TGCGCCAGCAGCCCCCCTAGCGCCTCGTTCACCGGGGAGCTGTTTTTT

D gene: TRBD1
clone size: many
V gene: TRBV9
J gene: TRBJ2-2
CDR3 protein: CASSVVGGGTGELFF
CDR3 DNA: TGTGCCAGCAGCGTAGTAGGGGGCGGCACCGGGGAGCTGTTTTTT

D gene: -
clone size: many
V gene: TRBV2
J gene: TRBJ2-3
CDR3 protein: CASSPRVTDTQYF
CDR3 DNA: TGTGCCAGCAGCCCCCGCGTCACAGATACGCAGTATTTT

D gene: -
clone size: many
V gene: TRBV20-1
J gene: TRBJ2-1
CDR3 protein: CSASGGAYNEQFF
CDR3 DNA: TGCAGTGCTAGTGGCGGGGCTTACAATGAGCAGTTCTTC

D gene: TRBD1
clone size: -
V gene: TRBV18
J gene: TRBJ1-5
CDR3 protein: CASSADREQPQHF
CDR3 DNA: TGTGCCAGCTCAGCGGACAGGGAACAGCCCCAGCATTTT

D gene: TRBD1
clone size: -
V gene: TRBV2
J gene: TRBJ2-3
CDR3 protein: CTCSLARETGGRADTQYF
CDR3 DNA: TGTACCTGCAGTTTAGCGCGAGAGACAGGGGGTCGGGCAGATACGCAGTATTTT

D gene: TRBD1
clone size: many
V gene: TRBV5-1
J gene: TRBJ1-1
CDR3 protein: CASSLPGQGNPLITEAFF
CDR3 DNA: TGCGCCAGCAGCTTGCCGGGACAGGGAAATCCCCTCATCACTGAAGCTTTCTTT

D gene: -
clone size: many
V gene: TRBV20-1
J gene: TRBJ2-1
CDR3 protein: CSVPGQRTYNEQFF
CDR3 DNA: TGCAGTGTTCCTGGACAGAGAACCTACAATGAGCAGTTCTTC

D gene: -
clone size: -
V gene: TRBV10-2
J gene: TRBJ1-4
CDR3 protein: CASRANSATNEKLFF
CDR3 DNA: TGCGCCAGCAGGGCTAACAGTGCAACTAATGAAAAACTGTTTTTT

D gene: -
clone size: many
V gene: TRBV28
J gene: TRBJ1-2
CDR3 protein: CASGGGSSYGYTF
CDR3 DNA: TGTGCCAGCGGCGGAGGTTCTTCCTATGGCTACACCTTC

D gene: TRBD1
clone size: few
V gene: TRBV12-3/TRBV12-4
J gene: TRBJ1-2
CDR3 protein: CASSLLQGTYGYTF
CDR3 DNA: TGTGCCAGCAGTTTACTACAGGGGACCTATGGCTACACCTTC

D gene: TRBD2
clone size: -
V gene: TRBV5-6
J gene: TRBJ2-1
CDR3 protein: CASSLEGGRVDNEQFF
CDR3 DNA: TGTGCCAGCAGCTTGGAGGGCGGGAGAGTTGACAATGAGCAGTTCTTC

D gene: TRBD1
clone size: many
V gene: TRBV20-1
J gene: TRBJ1-1
CDR3 protein: CSAFGQGYSEAFF
CDR3 DNA: TGCAGTGCTTTCGGACAGGGGTATAGTGAAGCTTTCTTT

D gene: TRBD2
clone size: many
V gene: TRBV20-1
J gene: TRBJ2-7
CDR3 protein: CSARPFGREPYEQYF
CDR3 DNA: TGCAGTGCCCGGCCCTTTGGGAGGGAACCCTACGAGCAGTACTTC

D gene: -
clone size: many
V gene: TRBV24-1
J gene: TRBJ2-3
CDR3 protein: CATSVRSTDTQYF
CDR3 DNA: TGTGCCACCAGTGTTCGTAGCACAGATACGCAGTATTTT

D gene: -
clone size: many
V gene: TRBV20-1
J gene: TRBJ2-7
CDR3 protein: CSAAGTLSYEQYF
CDR3 DNA: TGCAGTGCTGCCGGGACCCTCTCCTACGAGCAGTACTTC

D gene: -
clone size: -
V gene: TRBV11-2
J gene: TRBJ1-2
CDR3 protein: CASSSGPIIYYGYTF
CDR3 DNA: TGTGCCAGCAGCTCCGGACCGATAATATACTATGGCTACACCTTC

D gene: -
clone size: -
V gene: TRBV11-2
J gene: TRBJ1-4
CDR3 protein: CASSEVWGRQGIEKLFF
CDR3 DNA: TGTGCCAGCAGCGAGGTGTGGGGCCGGCAGGGGATTGAAAAACTGTTTTTT

D gene: TRBD1
clone size: many
V gene: TRBV28
J gene: TRBJ2-3
CDR3 protein: CASGRQGEYF
CDR3 DNA: TGTGCCAGCGGGCGACAGGGAGAGTATTTT

D gene: -
clone size: many
V gene: TRBV21-1
J gene: TRBJ2-3
CDR3 protein: CASSTSPGSCDTDTQYF
CDR3 DNA: TGTGCCAGCAGCACTTCACCAGGGTCTTGCGACACAGATACGCAGTATTTT

D gene: -
clone size: few
V gene: TRBV20-1
J gene: TRBJ2-1
CDR3 protein: CSAFNLGAGGRGLRYNEQFF
CDR3 DNA: TGCAGTGCTTTCAATCTAGGAGCTGGGGGACGGGGGCTAAGATACAATGAGCAGTTCTTC

D gene: TRBD2
clone size: many
V gene: TRBV4-2
J gene: TRBJ2-2
CDR3 protein: CASSQGSSGGGTGELFF
CDR3 DNA: TGTGCCAGCAGCCAAGGTTCGAGCGGGGGGGGCACCGGGGAGCTGTTTTTT

D gene: -
clone size: -
V gene: TRBV15
J gene: TRBJ1-2
CDR3 protein: CATSRGGFGTYGYTF
CDR3 DNA: TGTGCCACCAGCAGGGGTGGATTTGGGACCTATGGCTACACCTTC

D gene: -
clone size: many
V gene: TRBV12-3/TRBV12-4
J gene: TRBJ2-2
CDR3 protein: CASNRGIGVNTGELFF
CDR3 DNA: TGTGCCAGCAATCGGGGAATTGGGGTCAACACCGGGGAGCTGTTTTTT

D gene: -
clone size: many
V gene: TRBV3-1
J gene: TRBJ2-1
CDR3 protein: CASSQVDLAAEQFF
CDR3 DNA: TGTGCCAGCAGCCAAGTGGACTTAGCGGCTGAGCAGTTCTTC

D gene: TRBD2
clone size: few
V gene: TRBV11-2
J gene: TRBJ2-3
CDR3 protein: CASSLEAGVTDTQYF
CDR3 DNA: TGTGCCAGCAGCTTAGAGGCGGGAGTAACAGATACGCAGTATTTT

D gene: TRBD2
clone size: many
V gene: TRBV18
J gene: TRBJ2-1
CDR3 protein: CASSPGGLAGDNEQFF
CDR3 DNA: TGTGCCAGCTCGCCTGGGGGACTAGCGGGAGACAATGAGCAGTTCTTC

D gene: TRBD2
clone size: many
V gene: TRBV7-9
J gene: TRBJ2-7
CDR3 protein: CASSFQPGLGLAVYEQYF
CDR3 DNA: TGTGCCAGCAGCTTTCAGCCTGGTCTAGGACTAGCGGTCTACGAGCAGTACTTC